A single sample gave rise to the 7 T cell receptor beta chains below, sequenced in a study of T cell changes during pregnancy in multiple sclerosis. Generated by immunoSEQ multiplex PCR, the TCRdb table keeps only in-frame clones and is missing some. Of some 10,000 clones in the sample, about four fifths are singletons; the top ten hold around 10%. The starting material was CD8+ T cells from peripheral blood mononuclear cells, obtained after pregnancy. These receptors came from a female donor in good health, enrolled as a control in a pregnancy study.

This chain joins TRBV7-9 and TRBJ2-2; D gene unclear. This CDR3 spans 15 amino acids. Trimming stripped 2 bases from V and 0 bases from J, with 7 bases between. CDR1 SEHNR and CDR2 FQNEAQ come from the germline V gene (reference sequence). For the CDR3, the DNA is TGTGCCAGCAGCTTAACACAAGCGAACACCGGGGAGCTGTTTTTT. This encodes CASSLTQANTGELFF.

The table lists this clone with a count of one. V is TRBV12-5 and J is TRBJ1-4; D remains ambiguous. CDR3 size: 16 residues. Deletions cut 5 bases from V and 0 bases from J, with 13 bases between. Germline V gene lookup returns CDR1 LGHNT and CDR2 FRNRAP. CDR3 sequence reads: CASGARGAPTNEKLFF. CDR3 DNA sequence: TGTGCTAGTGGTGCCCGGGGAGCGCCAACTAATGAAAAACTGTTTTTT.

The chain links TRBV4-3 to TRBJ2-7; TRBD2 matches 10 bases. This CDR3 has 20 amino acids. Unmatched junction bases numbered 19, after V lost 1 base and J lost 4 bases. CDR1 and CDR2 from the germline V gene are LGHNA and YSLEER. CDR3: CASSQVWGNQRSGRGYEQYF. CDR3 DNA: TGCGCCAGCAGCCAAGTGTGGGGAAACCAGAGGAGCGGGAGGGGTTACGAGCAGTACTTC.

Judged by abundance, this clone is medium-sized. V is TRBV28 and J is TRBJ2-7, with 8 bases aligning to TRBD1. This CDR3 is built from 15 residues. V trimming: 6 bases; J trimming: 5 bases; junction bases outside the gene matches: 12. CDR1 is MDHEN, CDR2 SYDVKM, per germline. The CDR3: CASSPGRGRVDEQYF. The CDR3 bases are TGTGCCAGCAGCCCCGGCAGGGGGCGCGTCGACGAGCAGTACTTC.

The DNA for the CDR3 is TGTGCCAGCAGTGATGAGGGTAACTATGGCTACACCTTC. This sequence encodes CASSDEGNYGYTF. The chain recombines TRBV6-1 with TRBJ1-2; no definite D call. The CDR3 runs 13 residues. Germline lookup yields CDR1 MNHNS and CDR2 SASEGT. V lost 3 bases and J lost 1, with 6 bases in between.

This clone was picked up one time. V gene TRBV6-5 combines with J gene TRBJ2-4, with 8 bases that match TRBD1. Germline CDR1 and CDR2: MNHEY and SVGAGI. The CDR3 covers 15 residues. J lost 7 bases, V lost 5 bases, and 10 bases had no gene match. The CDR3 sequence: CASSQGAPSWNIQYF. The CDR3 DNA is TGTGCCAGCAGTCAGGGGGCGCCTTCATGGAACATTCAGTACTTC.

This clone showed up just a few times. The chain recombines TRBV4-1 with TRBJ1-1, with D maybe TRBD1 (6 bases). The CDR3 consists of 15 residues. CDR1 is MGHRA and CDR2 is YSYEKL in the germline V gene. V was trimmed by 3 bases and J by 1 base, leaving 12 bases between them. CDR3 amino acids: CASSQAGGANTEAFF. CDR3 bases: TGCGCCAGCAGCCAGGCCGGGGGGGCGAACACTGAAGCTTTCTTT.